This TCR beta chain was sequenced during a study of shared clonotypes between healthy human individuals. This clone has at least ten counts. Profiled with immunoSEQ multiplex PCR; TCRdb holds only in-frame clones, not every one. The repertoire has 450,000 to 500,000 clones, about 80% of them found once; the top ten carry approximately 12%. The source material was PBMCs. This clonotype was obtained from a woman aged 35 to 49 in good health. Some clones in this sample may be carry-over from other donors' samples.

CDR3 sequence reads: CAWSTGQNNQPQHF. CDR3 sequence (DNA): TGTGCCTGGAGTACTGGACAGAACAATCAGCCCCAGCATTTT. This chain joins TRBV30 and TRBJ1-5; a possible D gene is TRBD1 (6 bases). The V end lost 2 bases, the J end lost 3 bases, and 11 bases lay between the germline ends. The CDR3 is 14 residues long. Germline CDR1 GTSNPN, CDR2 SVGIG (reference sequence).